This is a list of T cell receptor beta chains from one sample in a study of T cell responses to AZD1222 COVID-19 vaccine. Sequencing used immunoSEQ multiplex PCR; TCRdb keeps in-frame clones, though not all of them. The sample contains roughly 120,000 clones, roughly 90% of which appear only once. Sample: peripheral blood, taken on day 0 of AZD1222 vaccination. The receptors were sampled from an adult in good health. The conserved cysteine and the conserved F or W are not part of the CDR3 here.

v_gene	j_gene	CDR3aa
TRBV6-2/TRBV6-3	TRBJ1-3	ASSRDGNTIY
TRBV6-5	TRBJ2-2	ASSLNEGREAF
TRBV7-9	TRBJ1-1	ASSRVQGMNTEAF
TRBV7-3	TRBJ2-1	ASSLTTSSEQF
TRBV4-1	TRBJ2-5	ASSHRSLAGGRETQY
TRBV27	TRBJ1-2	ASSRRTGTGEGYT
TRBV3-1/TRBV3-2	TRBJ2-1	ASSQEASGGNNEQF
TRBV7-2	TRBJ2-5	ASSLELWGVRETQY
TRBV27	TRBJ1-5	ASRGGQALGNQPQH
TRBV11-3	TRBJ1-2	ASSFSGPNYGYT
TRBV6-2/TRBV6-3	TRBJ1-1	ASSRPGRVNTEAF
TRBV28	TRBJ1-2	ASTTGRGEYGYT
TRBV12-3/TRBV12-4	TRBJ2-7	ASSPGPSYEQY
TRBV5-6	TRBJ2-3	ASSRRRDNTDTQY
TRBV10-3	TRBJ2-1	AISESAPGLIRYEQF
TRBV19	TRBJ2-1	ASSPRMAVINEQF
TRBV5-8	TRBJ2-5	ASSTRQGQETQY
TRBV28	TRBJ2-1	ASSSASGASYNEQF
TRBV4-2	TRBJ2-7	ASSQGGLASEQY
TRBV18	TRBJ2-2	ASSQDRGDSGELF
TRBV3-1/TRBV3-2	TRBJ2-3	ASSQGGADTQY
TRBV24-1	TRBJ2-1	ATSSGTIYNEQF
TRBV24-1	TRBJ2-3	ATSDTTISADTQY
TRBV25-1	TRBJ1-3	ASSVDRAGNTIY
TRBV4-3	TRBJ1-6	ASSQVHKGSPLH
TRBV7-3	TRBJ2-7	ASSFTKGYEQY
TRBV27	TRBJ2-1	ASSQRVPYNEQF
TRBV30	TRBJ2-2	AWSVASGFRELF
TRBV3-1/TRBV3-2	TRBJ2-5	ASSQDRGLVLGKWETQY
TRBV12-5	TRBJ1-1	ASGLQGYTEAF
TRBV5-1	TRBJ1-6	ASTLESGSPLH
TRBV7-8	TRBJ1-6	ASSLALAGAGVVSPLH
TRBV3-1/TRBV3-2	TRBJ1-4	ASSLGEGEKLF
TRBV19	TRBJ1-5	ASSIGVDYSNQPQH